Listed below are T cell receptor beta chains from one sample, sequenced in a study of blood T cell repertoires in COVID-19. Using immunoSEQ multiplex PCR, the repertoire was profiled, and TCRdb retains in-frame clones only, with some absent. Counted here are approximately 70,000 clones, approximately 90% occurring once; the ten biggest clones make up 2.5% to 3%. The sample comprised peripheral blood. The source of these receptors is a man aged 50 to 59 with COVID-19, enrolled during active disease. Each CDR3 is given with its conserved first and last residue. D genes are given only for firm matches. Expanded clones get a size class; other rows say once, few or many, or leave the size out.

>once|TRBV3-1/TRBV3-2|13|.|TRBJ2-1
CASSQASADEQFF
TGTGCCAGCAGCCAAGCTAGCGCGGATGAGCAGTTCTTC
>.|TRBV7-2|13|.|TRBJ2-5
CASSLGGGETQYF
TGTGCCAGCAGCTTAGGAGGAGGAGAGACCCAGTACTTC
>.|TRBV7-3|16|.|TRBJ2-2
CASSIMGTLDVGELFF
TGTGCCAGCAGCATAATGGGGACATTAGACGTCGGGGAGCTGTTTTTT
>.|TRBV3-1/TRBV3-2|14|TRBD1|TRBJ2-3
CASSGTGTTDTQYF
TGTGCCAGCAGCGGGACAGGGACAACAGATACGCAGTATTTT
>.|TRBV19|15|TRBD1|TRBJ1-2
CASSPRTGVNYGYTF
TGTGCCAGTAGTCCGAGGACAGGGGTTAACTATGGCTACACCTTC
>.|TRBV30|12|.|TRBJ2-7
CAWGTLDYEQYF
TGTGCCTGGGGGACGCTAGACTACGAGCAGTACTTC
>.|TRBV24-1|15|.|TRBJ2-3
CATSPGDGRGDTQYF
TGTGCCACCAGCCCCGGTGATGGGAGAGGTGATACGCAGTATTTT
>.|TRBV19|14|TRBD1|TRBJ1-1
CASSITGANTEAFF
TGTGCCAGTAGTATCACAGGGGCGAACACTGAAGCTTTCTTT
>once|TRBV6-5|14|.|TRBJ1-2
CASSSLTTNYGYTF
TGTGCCAGCAGTTCCCTCACTACTAACTATGGCTACACCTTC
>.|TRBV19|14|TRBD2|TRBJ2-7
CASSPFAGASEQYF
TGTGCCAGTAGCCCGTTTGCGGGAGCCAGCGAGCAGTACTTC
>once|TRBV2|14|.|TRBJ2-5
CASSGLTGVETQYF
TGTGCCAGCAGTGGATTGACAGGTGTTGAGACCCAGTACTTC
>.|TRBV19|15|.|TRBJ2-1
CASSIPSTPYNEQFF
TGTGCCAGTAGTATCCCTAGCACGCCCTACAATGAGCAGTTCTTC
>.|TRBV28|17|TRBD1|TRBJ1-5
CASSFPDRVDSNQPQHF
TGTGCCAGCAGTTTCCCAGACAGGGTGGATAGCAATCAGCCCCAGCATTTT
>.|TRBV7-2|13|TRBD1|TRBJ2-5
CASSPGQGETQYF
TGTGCCAGCAGCCCGGGACAGGGAGAGACCCAGTACTTC
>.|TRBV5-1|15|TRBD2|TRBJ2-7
CASSKGTSLLYEQYF
TGCGCCAGCAGCAAAGGGACTAGCCTACTCTACGAGCAGTACTTC
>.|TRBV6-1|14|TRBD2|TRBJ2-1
CASSDQRGYNEQFF
TGTGCCAGCAGTGATCAGCGGGGCTACAATGAGCAGTTCTTC
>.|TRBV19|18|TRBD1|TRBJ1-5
CASSIGFRDRGLNQPQHF
TGTGCCAGTAGTATAGGCTTCAGGGACAGGGGTCTCAATCAGCCCCAGCATTTT
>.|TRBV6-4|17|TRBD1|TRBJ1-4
CASSDLVGTGVNEKLFF
TGTGCCAGCAGTGATCTTGTCGGGACAGGGGTTAATGAAAAACTGTTTTTT
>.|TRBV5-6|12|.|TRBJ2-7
CASSLAIDEQYF
TGTGCCAGCAGCTTGGCTATTGACGAGCAGTACTTC
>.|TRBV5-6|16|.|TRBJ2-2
CASSPTRTDYTGELFF
TGTGCCAGCAGCCCAACCAGGACAGACTACACCGGGGAGCTGTTTTTT
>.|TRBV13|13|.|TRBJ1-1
CASSANRGGEAFF
TGTGCCAGCAGCGCCAATAGGGGAGGCGAAGCTTTCTTT
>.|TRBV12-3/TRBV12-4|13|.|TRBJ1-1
CASSLDPGPEAFF
TGTGCCAGCAGTTTAGATCCAGGCCCGGAAGCTTTCTTT
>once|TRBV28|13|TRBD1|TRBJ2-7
CASRGQGAYEQYF
TGTGCCAGCAGGGGACAGGGGGCCTACGAGCAGTACTTC
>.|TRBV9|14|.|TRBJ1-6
CASSGLSYNSPLHF
TGTGCCAGCAGCGGACTGTCATATAATTCACCCCTCCACTTT
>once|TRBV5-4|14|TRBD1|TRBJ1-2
CASSSQGAAYGYTF
TGTGCCAGCAGCTCTCAGGGGGCTGCTTATGGCTACACCTTC
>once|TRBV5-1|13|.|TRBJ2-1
CASSVKRNGEQFF
TGCGCCAGCAGCGTTAAGAGGAATGGTGAGCAGTTCTTC
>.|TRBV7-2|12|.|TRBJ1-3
CASSQQGNTIYF
TGTGCCAGCAGCCAACAGGGAAACACCATATATTTT
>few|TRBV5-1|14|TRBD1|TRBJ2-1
CASSPGQGFNEQFF
TGCGCCAGCAGCCCGGGACAGGGATTCAATGAGCAGTTCTTC
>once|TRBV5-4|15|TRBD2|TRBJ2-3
CASSPLAGSSDTQYF
TGTGCCAGCAGCCCCCTAGCGGGAAGTTCGGATACGCAGTATTTT
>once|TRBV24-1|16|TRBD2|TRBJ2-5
CATSDRGGGARETQYF
TGTGCCACCAGTGACCGGGGGGGAGGTGCGAGAGAGACCCAGTACTTC
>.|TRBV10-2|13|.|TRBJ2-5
CASSGTPSETQYF
TGCGCCAGCAGTGGGACACCCTCGGAGACCCAGTACTTC
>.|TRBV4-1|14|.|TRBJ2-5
CASSQETVGETQYF
TGCGCCAGCAGCCAAGAAACGGTCGGGGAGACCCAGTACTTC
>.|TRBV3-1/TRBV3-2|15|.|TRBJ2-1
CASSQGASGSSEQFF
TGTGCCAGCAGCCAAGGGGCTAGTGGGAGCAGTGAGCAGTTCTTC
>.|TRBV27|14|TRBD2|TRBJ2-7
CASSLAGRAYEQYF
TGTGCCAGCAGTTTGGCTGGGAGGGCCTACGAGCAGTACTTC
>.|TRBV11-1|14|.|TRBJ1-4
CASSRATTNEKLFF
TGTGCCAGCAGCCGCGCCACAACTAATGAAAAACTGTTTTTT
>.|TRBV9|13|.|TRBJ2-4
CASSATSKNIQYF
TGTGCCAGCAGCGCCACATCCAAAAACATTCAGTACTTC
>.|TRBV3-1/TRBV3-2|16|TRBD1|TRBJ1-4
CASSQNWDRLNEKLFF
TGTGCCAGCAGCCAAAATTGGGACAGGCTTAATGAAAAACTGTTTTTT
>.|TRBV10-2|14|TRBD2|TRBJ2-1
CASSEVAGESSCFF
TGCGCCAGCAGTGAGGTAGCGGGAGAGTCCTCGTGTTTCTTC
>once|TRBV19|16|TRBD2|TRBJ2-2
CASSPGTSANTGELFF
TGTGCCAGTAGTCCCGGGACTAGCGCGAACACCGGGGAGCTGTTTTTT
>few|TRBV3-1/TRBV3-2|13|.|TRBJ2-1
CASSQASYNEQFF
TGTGCCAGCAGCCAAGCTAGTTACAATGAGCAGTTCTTC
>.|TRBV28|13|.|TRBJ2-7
CASSPTELGEQYF
TGTGCCAGCAGTCCGACAGAACTCGGCGAGCAGTACTTC
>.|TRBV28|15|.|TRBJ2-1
CASSGGLINYNEQFF
TGTGCCAGCAGTGGAGGACTAATCAATTACAATGAGCAGTTCTTC
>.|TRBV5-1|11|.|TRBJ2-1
CASRRENEQFF
TGCGCCAGCAGGAGGGAAAATGAGCAGTTCTTC
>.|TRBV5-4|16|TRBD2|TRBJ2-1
CASRPGLAGSYNEQFF
TGTGCCAGCAGGCCCGGACTAGCGGGCTCCTACAATGAGCAGTTCTTC
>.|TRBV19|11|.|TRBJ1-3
CASSNLNTIYF
TGTGCCAGTAGCAATTTAAACACCATATATTTT
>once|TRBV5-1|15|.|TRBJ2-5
CASSLQHSGQETQYF
TGCGCCAGCAGCTTGCAGCATTCGGGTCAAGAGACCCAGTACTTC
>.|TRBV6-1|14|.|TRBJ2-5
CASSEAGLQETQYF
TGTGCCAGCAGTGAGGCGGGGCTACAAGAGACCCAGTACTTC
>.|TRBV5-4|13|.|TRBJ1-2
CASSLPLGYGYTF
TGTGCCAGCAGCCTCCCACTCGGCTATGGCTACACCTTC
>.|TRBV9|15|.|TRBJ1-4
CASSVEATANEKLFF
TGTGCCAGCAGCGTAGAAGCGACAGCTAATGAAAAACTGTTTTTT
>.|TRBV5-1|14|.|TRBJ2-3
CASSSQAIPDTQYF
TGCGCCAGCAGCTCCCAGGCAATCCCAGATACGCAGTATTTT
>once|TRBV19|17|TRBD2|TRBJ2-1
CASSPRGSGRGYNEQFF
TGTGCCAGTAGTCCCCGGGGGAGCGGGAGGGGTTACAATGAGCAGTTCTTC
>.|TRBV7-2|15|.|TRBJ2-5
CASSLGRGRTETQYF
TGTGCCAGCAGCTTAGGTAGAGGGCGAACGGAGACCCAGTACTTC
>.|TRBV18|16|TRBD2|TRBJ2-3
CASSPLSSGITDTQYF
TGTGCCAGCTCACCGCTCTCTAGCGGGATCACAGATACGCAGTATTTT